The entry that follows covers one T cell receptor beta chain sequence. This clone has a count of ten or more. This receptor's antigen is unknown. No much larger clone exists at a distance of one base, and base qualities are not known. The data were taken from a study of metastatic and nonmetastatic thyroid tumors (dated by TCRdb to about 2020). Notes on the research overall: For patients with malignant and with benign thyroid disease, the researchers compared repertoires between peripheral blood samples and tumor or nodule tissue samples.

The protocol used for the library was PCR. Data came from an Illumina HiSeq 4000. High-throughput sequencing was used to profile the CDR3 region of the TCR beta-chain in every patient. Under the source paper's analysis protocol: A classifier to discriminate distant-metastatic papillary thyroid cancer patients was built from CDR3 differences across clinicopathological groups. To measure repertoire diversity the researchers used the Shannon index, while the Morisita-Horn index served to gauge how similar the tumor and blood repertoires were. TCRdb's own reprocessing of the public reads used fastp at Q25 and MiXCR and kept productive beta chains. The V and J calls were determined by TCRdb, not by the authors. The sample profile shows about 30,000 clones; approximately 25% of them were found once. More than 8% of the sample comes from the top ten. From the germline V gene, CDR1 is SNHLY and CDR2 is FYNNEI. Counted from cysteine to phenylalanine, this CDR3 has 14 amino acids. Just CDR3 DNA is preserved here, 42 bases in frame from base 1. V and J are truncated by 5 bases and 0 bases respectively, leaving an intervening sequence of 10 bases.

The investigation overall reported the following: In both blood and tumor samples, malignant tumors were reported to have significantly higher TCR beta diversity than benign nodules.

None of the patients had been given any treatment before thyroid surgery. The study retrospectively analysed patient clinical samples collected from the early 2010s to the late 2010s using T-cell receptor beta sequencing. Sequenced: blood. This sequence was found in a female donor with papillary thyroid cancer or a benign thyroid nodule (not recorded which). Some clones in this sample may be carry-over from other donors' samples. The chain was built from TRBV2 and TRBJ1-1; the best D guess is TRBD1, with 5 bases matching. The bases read TGTGCCAGCAGTCCCGGGACGGTGAACACTGAAGCTTTCTTT. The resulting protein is CASSPGTVNTEAFF. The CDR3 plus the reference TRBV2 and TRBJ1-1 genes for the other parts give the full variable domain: EPEVTQTPSHQVTQMGQEVILRCVPISNHLYFYWYRQILGQKVEFLVSFYNNEISEKSEIFDDQFSVERPDGSNFTLKIRSTKLEDSAMYFCASSPGTVNTEAFFGQGTRLTVV.